Listed here are 32 T cell receptor beta chains from one sample, sequenced in a study of memory CD4+ T cells and cytomegalovirus serostatus. Method: immunoSEQ multiplex PCR; TCRdb's copy keeps in-frame clones and lacks some. The sample lists 60,000 to 75,000 clones, over 60% occurring once. Single viable CD3+CD4+CD8-CD45RO+ cells were sorted as the memory CD4+ T cells. The sample consisted of memory CD4+ T cells from blood. These receptors originate from an adult in good health and CMV-seronegative. Some clones in this sample may be carry-over from other donors' samples.

The chain carries TRBV19 and TRBJ2-3; D uncertain. CDR3 length: 13 amino acids. The germline CDR1 and CDR2 sequences are LNHDA and SQIVND (reference sequence). The V end lost 6 bases, the J end lost 3 bases, and 10 bases lay between the germline ends. For the CDR3, the DNA is TGTGCCAGTAGGTCTTCCGGGACAGATACGCAGTATTTT. It encodes CASRSSGTDTQYF.

This clone appeared once. The chain couples TRBV30 to TRBJ1-2; D perhaps matches TRBD1 (5 bases). The CDR3 consists of 15 residues. Germline CDR1 and CDR2: GTSNPN and SVGIG (reference sequence). V was clipped by 2 bases and J by 2 bases, with 15 bases between them. CDR3 loop: CAWSTLAGINYGYTF. CDR3 DNA: TGTGCCTGGAGTACCCTGGCAGGGATCAACTATGGCTACACCTTC.

The CDR3 loop is CASSLGGQGRRNDGYTF. CDR3 nucleotide sequence: TGCGCCAGCAGCTTGGGGGGGCAGGGGCGTAGAAATGATGGCTACACCTTC. The rearrangement joins TRBV5-1 to TRBJ1-2; D possibly corresponds to TRBD1 (6 bases). V lost 0 bases to trimming and J lost 6 bases, with 21 bases between them. There are 17 residues in the CDR3. Germline loops: CDR1 SGHRS, CDR2 YFSETQ.

For this clone: The identical CDR3 is also encoded by other nucleotide sequences in the sample. This chain links TRBV6-1 with TRBJ1-2; 8 bases fit TRBD1. This CDR3 is 14 amino acids long. The ends lost 1 base at V and 3 bases at J; junction bases unmatched: 1. CDR1 is MNHNS, CDR2 SASEGT, per germline. DNA of the CDR3: TGTGCCAGCAGTGAAGGGGACAGGTACTATGGCTACACCTTC. This sequence encodes CASSEGDRYYGYTF.

The chain links TRBV2 to TRBJ1-5; 8 nucleotides align to TRBD1. There are 14 residues in the CDR3. The germline CDR1 and CDR2 sequences are SNHLY and FYNNEI. With 4 bases clipped from V and 5 bases from J, the junction kept 4 bases outside the gene matches. The CDR3 protein is CASSVEQGDQPQHF. CDR3 in DNA: TGTGCCAGCAGTGTAGAACAGGGGGATCAGCCCCAGCATTTT.

The chain uses TRBV6-5 and TRBJ2-7, with 12 bases identical to TRBD1. CDR3 length: 16 amino acids. Trimming removed 4 bases from V and 8 bases from J; junction bases left unmatched: 12. The germline V gene encodes CDR1 MNHEY and CDR2 SVGAGI. Here the CDR3 DNA reads TGTGCCAGCAGTTTCGGGACAGGGGGCCCCGTCGTCAAGCAGTACTTC. The encoded protein is CASSFGTGGPVVKQYF.

The chain employs TRBV5-1 and TRBJ1-3, with a tentative D call TRBD1 (6 bases). V dropped 0 bases and J dropped 4 bases, with 14 bases sitting between them. The germline gives CDR1 SGHRS, CDR2 YFSETQ. The CDR3 covers 16 residues. The CDR3 DNA reads TGCGCCAGCAGCTTGGATAAACAGGGCTCCGGAAACACCATATATTTT. It encodes CASSLDKQGSGNTIYF.

DNA for the CDR3: TGCGCCAGCAGCTTGTCTTCGGGACAGAACGAGCAGTACTTC. Its translation is CASSLSSGQNEQYF. This chain links TRBV5-1 with TRBJ2-7; TRBD1 matches at 7 bases. V trimming: 1 base; J trimming: 5 bases; junction bases outside the gene matches: 6. This CDR3 comprises 14 residues. Germline values: CDR1 SGHRS, CDR2 YFSETQ. The variable domain in full, completed from reference TRBV5-1 and TRBJ2-7, reads KAGVTQTPRYLIKTRGQQVTLSCSPISGHRSVSWYQQTPGQGLQFLFEYFSETQRNKGNFPGRFSGRQFSNSRSEMNVSTLELGDSALYLCASSLSSGQNEQYFGPGTRLTVT.

This clone was seen just once. This chain links TRBV19 with TRBJ2-6, with D perhaps being TRBD1 or TRBD2 (5 bases each). This CDR3 region has 14 residues. V shed 10 bases and J shed 0 bases, with 10 bases lying between them. The germline V gene encodes CDR1 LNHDA and CDR2 SQIVND (reference sequence). CDR3 sequence (DNA): TGTGCCACACGGGACGGCTCTGGGGCCAACGTCCTGACTTTC. It specifies CATRDGSGANVLTF.

The V gene is TRBV18, the J gene TRBJ1-2, with 7 bases that match TRBD1. The CDR3 is made up of 13 amino acids. Germline lookup yields CDR1 KGHSH and CDR2 LQKENI. The V segment lost 3 bases and the J segment 7 bases; nucleotides outside the gene matches: 5. The CDR3 region has the DNA TGTGCCAGCTCACCCGACAGGGAAGGTGGCTACACCTTC. Translation: CASSPDREGGYTF.

The rearrangement joins TRBV9 to TRBJ2-5; 9 nucleotides align to TRBD2. V was clipped by 4 bases and J by 5 bases; unmatched bases: 9. The CDR3 has 15 amino acids. Germline V gives CDR1 SGDLS, CDR2 YYNGEE. The CDR3 reads CASSPPRGGRETQYF. In nucleotides, the CDR3 is TGTGCCAGCAGCCCTCCGCGGGGGGGCCGGGAGACCCAGTACTTC.

This clone was picked up a small number of times. This chain links TRBV11-2 with TRBJ2-2, with unresolved D. V dropped 0 bases and J dropped 9 bases, with 8 bases sitting between them. This CDR3 comprises 13 residues. From germline, CDR1 is SGHAT and CDR2 FQNNGV. Here the CDR3 reads CASSLEMVRELFF. The CDR3 DNA sequence: TGTGCCAGCAGCTTAGAGATGGTCCGGGAGCTGTTTTTT.

The chain is built from TRBV5-1 and TRBJ1-5; maybe TRBD1 (5 bases). The CDR3 has 15 amino acids. Germline assignment: CDR1 SGHRS and CDR2 YFSETQ. Trimming removed 4 bases at V and 0 bases at J, with 11 bases between. This CDR3 reads CASSPGGYSNQPQHF. The CDR3 DNA is TGCGCCAGCAGCCCGGGGGGGTATAGCAATCAGCCCCAGCATTTT.

V is TRBV6-5 and J is TRBJ1-4; possibly TRBD1 for D (5 bases). Germline V gives CDR1 MNHEY, CDR2 SVGAGI. CDR3 size: 15 residues. V was clipped by 0 bases and J by 7 bases, with 12 bases between them. CDR3: CASSYSWGSGEKLFF. CDR3 nucleotide sequence: TGTGCCAGCAGTTACTCATGGGGGTCCGGTGAAAAACTGTTTTTT.

The chain employs TRBV18 and TRBJ1-2; TRBD1 matches at 9 bases. CDR1 and CDR2 (germline): KGHSH, LQKENI. The V and J ends lost 0 bases and 4 bases, in that order; junction bases with no gene match: 12. The CDR3 has 18 residues. The CDR3 DNA is TGTGCCAGCTCACCACCGACTATCTATACAGGGGGCGGCTATGGCTACACCTTC. As protein: CASSPPTIYTGGGYGYTF. Supplemented by reference TRBV18 and TRBJ1-2, the full variable domain reads NAGVMQNPRHLVRRRGQEARLRCSPMKGHSHVYWYRQLPEEGLKFMVYLQKENIIDESGMPKERFSAEFPKEGPSILRIQQVVRGDSAAYFCASSPPTIYTGGGYGYTFGSGTRLTVV.

The chain employs TRBV2 and TRBJ2-2, with D hard to call. Trimming removed 7 bases at V and 0 bases at J, with 9 bases between. The length of the CDR3 is 14 residues. CDR1 is SNHLY, CDR2 FYNNEI, per germline. CDR3 in DNA: TGTGCCAGCATTCTACAGCCGAACACCGGGGAGCTGTTTTTT. Translated: CASILQPNTGELFF.

This clone turned up a few times. This chain links TRBV5-6 with TRBJ2-2; a possible D gene is TRBD2 (6 bases). Trimming took 1 base from V and 0 from J, leaving 16 bases between them. This CDR3 has 18 residues. Germline CDR1 and CDR2: SGHDT and YYEEEE. Here the CDR3 DNA reads TGTGCCAGCAGCTTGTGGTTGTCGCGGGGAGCGAACACCGGGGAGCTGTTTTTT. Translated: CASSLWLSRGANTGELFF.

The chain uses TRBV30 and TRBJ2-5; D is unresolved. CDR1 and CDR2 (germline): GTSNPN, SVGIG (reference sequence). The V end lost 2 bases, the J end lost 7 bases, and 11 bases lay between the germline ends. This CDR3 is built from 12 residues. In DNA form, the CDR3 reads TGTGCCTGGAGTCCACTCGCCGGGACCCAGTACTTC. Encoded protein: CAWSPLAGTQYF.

This clone was observed a handful of times. The chain has TRBV4-1 and TRBJ1-2; no reliable D call. The CDR3 extends over 15 amino acids. The ends were cut back, 0 bases at V and 6 bases at J, with 14 bases in the middle. Germline lookup yields CDR1 MGHRA and CDR2 YSYEKL. This chain's CDR3 is CASSQEQTLSNGYTF. The CDR3 DNA sequence: TGCGCCAGCAGCCAAGAACAGACACTCAGCAATGGCTACACCTTC.

CDR3 residues: CAWSVNVGLSGAFF. DNA for the CDR3: TGTGCCTGGAGTGTAAATGTAGGTCTGTCGGGGGCTTTCTTT. This chain links TRBV30 with TRBJ1-1; no clear D gene. The CDR3 totals 14 residues. Germline V gene sequence: CDR1 GTSNPN, CDR2 SVGIG (reference sequence). Trimming stripped 0 bases from V and 11 bases from J, with 19 bases between.

The V gene is TRBV30, the J gene TRBJ1-1; 11 bases are a match to TRBD1. Germline-derived CDR1 and CDR2 are GTSNPN and SVGIG (reference sequence). This CDR3 comprises 14 residues. V trimming: 3 bases; J trimming: 7 bases; junction bases outside the gene matches: 7. The CDR3 sequence is CAWSKGQGANEAFF. The DNA of the CDR3 is TGTGCCTGGAGCAAAGGACAGGGGGCGAATGAAGCTTTCTTT.

The gene calls are TRBV5-1 and TRBJ2-5; D ambiguous. This CDR3 comprises 14 residues. The V and J ends lost 0 bases and 5 bases respectively, with 11 bases between them. The germline V gene encodes CDR1 SGHRS and CDR2 YFSETQ. The CDR3 DNA reads TGCGCCAGCAGCTTGGGATTGGTGGGGGAGACCCAGTACTTC. This gives the protein CASSLGLVGETQYF. Drawing the rest from reference TRBV5-1 and TRBJ2-5, the complete variable domain is KAGVTQTPRYLIKTRGQQVTLSCSPISGHRSVSWYQQTPGQGLQFLFEYFSETQRNKGNFPGRFSGRQFSNSRSEMNVSTLELGDSALYLCASSLGLVGETQYFGPGTRLLVL.

The chain carries TRBV12-5 and TRBJ2-1; D possibly matches TRBD1 or TRBD2 (5 bases each). Germline V CDR1 and CDR2: LGHNT, FRNRAP. The CDR3 is 12 residues long. V shed 5 bases and J shed 10 bases, with 12 bases lying between them. The CDR3 protein is CASGTLGGEQFF. The CDR3 bases are TGTGCTAGTGGTACTCTTGGGGGAGAGCAGTTCTTC.

V gene TRBV4-1 combines with J gene TRBJ1-2; D gene unclear. CDR1 MGHRA and CDR2 YSYEKL come from the germline V gene. V gave up 0 bases and J gave up 4 bases, with 18 bases separating them. The CDR3 covers 17 residues. DNA of the CDR3: TGCGCCAGCAGCCAAGAAACCCTTACTCAACCACTCTATGGCTACACCTTC. Translation: CASSQETLTQPLYGYTF.

The chain has TRBV7-3 and TRBJ1-1, with no clear D. The germline CDR1 and CDR2 sequences are SGHTA and FQGTGA. V lost 2 bases, J lost 0 bases, and 4 bases lay in between. This CDR3 contains 13 residues. The CDR3 DNA reads TGTGCCAGCAGCTTAGCAATGAACACTGAAGCTTTCTTT. Amino acid sequence: CASSLAMNTEAFF.

J is TRBJ2-3 and V is TRBV2; 7 bases are shared with TRBD2. CDR3 length equals 17 residues. After removal of 0 bases from V and 4 bases from J, the junction contained 10 bases not matched to a gene. The germline gives CDR1 SNHLY, CDR2 FYNNEI. The CDR3 protein is CASSEARREQEADTQYF. CDR3 nucleotides: TGTGCCAGCAGTGAAGCCCGGCGGGAGCAAGAGGCAGATACGCAGTATTTT. The whole variable domain, remainder taken from reference TRBV2 and TRBJ2-3, is EPEVTQTPSHQVTQMGQEVILRCVPISNHLYFYWYRQILGQKVEFLVSFYNNEISEKSEIFDDQFSVERPDGSNFTLKIRSTKLEDSAMYFCASSEARREQEADTQYFGPGTRLTVL.

This chain uses TRBV4-3 with TRBJ2-7; the D gene is possibly TRBD1 (6 bases). V was clipped by 3 bases and J by 3 bases, with 21 bases between them. Germline-derived CDR1 and CDR2 are LGHNA and YSLEER. The CDR3 is made up of 17 amino acids. In DNA form, the CDR3 reads TGCGCCAGCAGCCAGGGAAGTCGTGCAGGGGCGAGCTACGAGCAGTACTTC. Amino acid sequence: CASSQGSRAGASYEQYF.

V gene TRBV28 combines with J gene TRBJ1-3; D might be TRBD1 (6 bases). Trimming took 5 bases from V and 2 from J, leaving 16 bases between them. The CDR3 spans 16 residues. The germline V gene has CDR1 MDHEN and CDR2 SYDVKM. The DNA of the CDR3 is TGTGCCAGCAGTCCCTTCTCAGGGGACGCTGGAAACACCATATATTTT. This codes for CASSPFSGDAGNTIYF.

This clone was observed a few times. This chain links TRBV9 with TRBJ2-3; the match to TRBD2 covers 8 bases. CDR1 and CDR2 (germline): SGDLS, YYNGEE. V was clipped by 3 bases and J by 3 bases; unmatched bases: 6. The CDR3 is 15 residues long. The chain's CDR3 is CASSGRGGWTDTQYF. CDR3 nucleotide sequence: TGTGCCAGCAGCGGCCGGGGGGGGTGGACAGATACGCAGTATTTT.

The genes are TRBV30 and TRBJ1-5, with D perhaps matching TRBD1 (6 bases). The CDR3 is made up of 13 amino acids. CDR1 is GTSNPN and CDR2 is SVGIG in the germline V gene (reference sequence). The germline V and J ends were trimmed by 5 bases and 3 bases, with 11 bases remaining between them. The CDR3 here is CAWARGANQPQHF. Written as DNA, the CDR3 is TGTGCCTGGGCCAGGGGCGCCAATCAGCCCCAGCATTTT.

The rearrangement uses TRBV7-9 and TRBJ1-2; a possible D gene is TRBD1 (6 bases). The CDR3 is 15 amino acids. V was clipped by 7 bases and J by 7 bases, with 22 bases between them. Germline V CDR1 and CDR2: SEHNR, FQNEAQ (reference sequence). Here the CDR3 reads CASIDLTGGAGGYTF. The CDR3 DNA follows: TGTGCCAGCATTGACCTCACTGGGGGGGCAGGTGGCTACACCTTC.

The chain recombines TRBV7-2 with TRBJ2-3; D is perhaps TRBD1 or TRBD2 (5 bases each). From germline, CDR1 is SGHTA and CDR2 FQGNSA. The V gene lost 3 bases and the J gene lost 2 bases, with 15 bases spanning the gap. The CDR3 runs to 16 residues. CDR3 residues: CASSFFGASLTDTQYF. The CDR3 nucleotides read TGTGCCAGCAGCTTCTTCGGGGCGTCGCTCACAGATACGCAGTATTTT.